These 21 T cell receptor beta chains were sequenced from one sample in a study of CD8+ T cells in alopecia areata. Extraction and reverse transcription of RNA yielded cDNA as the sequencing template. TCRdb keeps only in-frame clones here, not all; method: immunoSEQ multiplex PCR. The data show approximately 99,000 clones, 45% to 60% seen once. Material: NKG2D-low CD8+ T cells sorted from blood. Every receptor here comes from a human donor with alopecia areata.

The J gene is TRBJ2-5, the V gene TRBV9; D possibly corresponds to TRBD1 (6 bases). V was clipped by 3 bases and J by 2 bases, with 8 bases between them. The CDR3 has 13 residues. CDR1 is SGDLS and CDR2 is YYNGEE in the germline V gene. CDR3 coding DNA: TGTGCCAGCAGCGATGGACAGCAAGAGACCCAGTACTTC. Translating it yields CASSDGQQETQYF.

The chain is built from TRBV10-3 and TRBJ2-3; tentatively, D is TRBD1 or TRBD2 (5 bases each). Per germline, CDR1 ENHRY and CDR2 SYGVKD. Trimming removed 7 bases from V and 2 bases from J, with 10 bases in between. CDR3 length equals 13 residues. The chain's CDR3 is CAITGTDTDTQYF. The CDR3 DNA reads TGTGCCATCACGGGGACCGACACAGATACGCAGTATTTT.

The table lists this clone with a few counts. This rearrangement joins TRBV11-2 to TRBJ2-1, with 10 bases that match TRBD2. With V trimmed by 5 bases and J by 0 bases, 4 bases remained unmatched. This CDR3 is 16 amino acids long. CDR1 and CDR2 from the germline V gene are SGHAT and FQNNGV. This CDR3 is CASSDRLAGSYNEQFF. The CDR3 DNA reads TGTGCCAGCAGCGATCGACTAGCGGGCTCCTACAATGAGCAGTTCTTC.

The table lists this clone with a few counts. The CDR3 sequence: CASSSEGLWYEQYF. The CDR3 nucleotides are TGTGCCAGCAGTTCTGAGGGTTTGTGGTACGAGCAGTACTTC. The chain joins TRBV28 to TRBJ2-7, with a possible D match to TRBD2 (5 bases). Germline lookup yields CDR1 MDHEN and CDR2 SYDVKM. The CDR3 covers 14 residues. Trimming cost V 4 bases and J 4 bases, with 14 bases left between them.

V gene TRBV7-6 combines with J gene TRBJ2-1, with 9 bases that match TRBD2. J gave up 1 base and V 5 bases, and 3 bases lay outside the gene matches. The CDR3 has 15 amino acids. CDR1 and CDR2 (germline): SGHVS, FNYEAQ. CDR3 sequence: CASSKTSGSYNEQFF. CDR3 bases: TGTGCCAGCAGCAAAACTAGCGGGTCCTACAATGAGCAGTTCTTC.

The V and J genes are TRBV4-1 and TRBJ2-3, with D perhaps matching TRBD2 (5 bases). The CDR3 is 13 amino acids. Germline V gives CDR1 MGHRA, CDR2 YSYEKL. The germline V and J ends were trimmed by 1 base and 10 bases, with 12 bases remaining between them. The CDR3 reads CASSQVIEGSQYF. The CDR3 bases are TGCGCCAGCAGCCAAGTTATAGAGGGTTCGCAGTATTTT.

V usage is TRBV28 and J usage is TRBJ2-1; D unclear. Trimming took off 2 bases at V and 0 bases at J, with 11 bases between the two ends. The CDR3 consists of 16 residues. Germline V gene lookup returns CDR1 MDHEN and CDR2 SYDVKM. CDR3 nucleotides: TGTGCCAGCAGTTTAGCGGAACTTAGCTCCTACAATGAGCAGTTCTTC. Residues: CASSLAELSSYNEQFF.

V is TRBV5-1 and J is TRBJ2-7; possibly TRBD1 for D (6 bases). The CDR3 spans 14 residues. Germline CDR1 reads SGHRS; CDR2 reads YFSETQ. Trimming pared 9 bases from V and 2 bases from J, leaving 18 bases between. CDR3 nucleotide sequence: TGCGCCACCGCCCAGGGGTTCGGCGCCTACGAGCAGTACTTC. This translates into CATAQGFGAYEQYF.

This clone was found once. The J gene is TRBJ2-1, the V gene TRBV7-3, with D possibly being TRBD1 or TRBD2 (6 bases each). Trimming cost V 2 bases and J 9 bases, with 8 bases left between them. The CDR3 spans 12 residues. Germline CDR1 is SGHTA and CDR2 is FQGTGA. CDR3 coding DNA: TGTGCCAGCAGCTTAGGAGGGGGTGAGCAGTTCTTC. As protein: CASSLGGGEQFF.

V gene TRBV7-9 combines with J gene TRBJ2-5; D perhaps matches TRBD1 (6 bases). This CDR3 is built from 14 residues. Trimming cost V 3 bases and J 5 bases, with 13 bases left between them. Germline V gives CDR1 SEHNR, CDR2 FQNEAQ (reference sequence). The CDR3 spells CASSLGQGLETQYF. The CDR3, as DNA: TGTGCCAGCAGCTTGGGGCAGGGGTTGGAGACCCAGTACTTC.

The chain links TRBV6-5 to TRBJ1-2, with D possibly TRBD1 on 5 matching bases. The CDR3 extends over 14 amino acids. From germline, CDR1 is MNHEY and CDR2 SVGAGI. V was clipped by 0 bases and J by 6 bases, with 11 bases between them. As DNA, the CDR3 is TGTGCCAGCAGTTACTCCCAGGGTAAAGATGGCTACACCTTC. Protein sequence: CASSYSQGKDGYTF.

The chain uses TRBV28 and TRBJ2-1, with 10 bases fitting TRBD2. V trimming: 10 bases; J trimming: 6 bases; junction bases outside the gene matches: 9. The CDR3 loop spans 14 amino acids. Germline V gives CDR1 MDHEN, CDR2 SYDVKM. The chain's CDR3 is CATSPSGSLNEQFF. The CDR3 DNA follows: TGTGCCACCTCCCCTAGCGGGAGTCTCAATGAGCAGTTCTTC.

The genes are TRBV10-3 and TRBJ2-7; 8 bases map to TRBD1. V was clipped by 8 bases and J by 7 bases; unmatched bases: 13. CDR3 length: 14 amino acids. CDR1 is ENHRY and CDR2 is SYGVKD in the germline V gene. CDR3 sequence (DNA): TGTGCCATCTCGATGGGACAGGTCCGTTTGGAGCAGTACTTC. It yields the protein CAISMGQVRLEQYF.

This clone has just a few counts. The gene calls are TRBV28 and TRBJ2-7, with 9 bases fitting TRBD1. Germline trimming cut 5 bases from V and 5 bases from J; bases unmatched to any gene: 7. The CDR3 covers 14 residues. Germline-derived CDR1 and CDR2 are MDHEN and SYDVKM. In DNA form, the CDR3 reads TGTGCCAGCAGTCCGGGACAGGGATCTCACGAGCAGTACTTC. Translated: CASSPGQGSHEQYF.

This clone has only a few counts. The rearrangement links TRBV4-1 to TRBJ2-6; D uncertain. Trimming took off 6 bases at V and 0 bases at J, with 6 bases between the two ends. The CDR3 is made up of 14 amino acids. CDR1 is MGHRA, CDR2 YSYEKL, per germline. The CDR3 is CASREISGANVLTF. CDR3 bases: TGCGCCAGCAGAGAGATCTCTGGGGCCAACGTCCTGACTTTC.

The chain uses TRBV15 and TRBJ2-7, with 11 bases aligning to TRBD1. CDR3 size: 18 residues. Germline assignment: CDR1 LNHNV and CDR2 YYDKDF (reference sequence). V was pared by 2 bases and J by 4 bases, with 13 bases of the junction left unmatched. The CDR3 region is CATSRTPVIGTGGYEQYF. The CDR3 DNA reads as TGTGCCACCAGCAGAACCCCCGTAATCGGGACAGGGGGGTACGAGCAGTACTTC. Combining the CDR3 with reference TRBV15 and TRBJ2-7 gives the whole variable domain DAMVIQNPRYQVTQFGKPVTLSCSQTLNHNVMYWYQQKSSQAPKLLFHYYDKDFNNEADTPDNFQSRRPNTSFCFLDIRSPGLGDTAMYLCATSRTPVIGTGGYEQYFGPGTRLTVT.

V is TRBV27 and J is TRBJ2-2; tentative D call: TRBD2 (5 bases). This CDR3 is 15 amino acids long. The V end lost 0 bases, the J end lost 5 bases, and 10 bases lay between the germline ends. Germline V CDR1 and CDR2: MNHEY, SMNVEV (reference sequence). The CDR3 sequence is CASSLSILATGELFF. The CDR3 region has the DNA TGTGCCAGCAGTTTATCGATTCTAGCAACCGGGGAGCTGTTTTTT.

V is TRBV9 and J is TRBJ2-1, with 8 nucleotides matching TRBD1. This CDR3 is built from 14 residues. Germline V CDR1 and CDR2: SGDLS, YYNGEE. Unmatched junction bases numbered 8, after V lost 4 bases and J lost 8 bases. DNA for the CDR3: TGTGCCAGCAGCCCTCCGGACAGGGTGGATGAGCAGTTCTTC. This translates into CASSPPDRVDEQFF.

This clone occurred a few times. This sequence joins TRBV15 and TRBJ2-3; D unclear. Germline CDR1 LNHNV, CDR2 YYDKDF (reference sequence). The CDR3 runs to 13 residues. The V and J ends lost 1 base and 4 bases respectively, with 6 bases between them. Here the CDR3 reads CATSRVVSDTQYF. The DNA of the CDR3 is TGTGCCACCAGCAGAGTCGTATCAGATACGCAGTATTTT.

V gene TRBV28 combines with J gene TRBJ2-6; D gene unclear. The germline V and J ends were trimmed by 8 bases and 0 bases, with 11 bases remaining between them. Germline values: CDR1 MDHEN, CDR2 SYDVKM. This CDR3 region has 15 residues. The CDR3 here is CASQMQVSGANVLTF. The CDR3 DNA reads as TGTGCCAGCCAGATGCAGGTCTCTGGGGCCAACGTCCTGACTTTC.

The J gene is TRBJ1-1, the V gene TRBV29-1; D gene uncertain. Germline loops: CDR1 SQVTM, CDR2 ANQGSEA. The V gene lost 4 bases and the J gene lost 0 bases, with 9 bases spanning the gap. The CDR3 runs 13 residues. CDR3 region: CSVAEGVNTEAFF. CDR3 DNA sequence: TGCAGCGTTGCAGAGGGTGTGAACACTGAAGCTTTCTTT.